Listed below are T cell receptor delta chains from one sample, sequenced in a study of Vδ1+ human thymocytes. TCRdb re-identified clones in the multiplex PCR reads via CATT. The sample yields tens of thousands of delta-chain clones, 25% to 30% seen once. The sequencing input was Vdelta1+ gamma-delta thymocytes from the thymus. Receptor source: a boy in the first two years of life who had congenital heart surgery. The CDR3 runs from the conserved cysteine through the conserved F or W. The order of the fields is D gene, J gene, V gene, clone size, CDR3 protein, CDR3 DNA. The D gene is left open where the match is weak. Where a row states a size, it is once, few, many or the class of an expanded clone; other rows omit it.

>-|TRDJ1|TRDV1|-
CALGEQPTYTDKLIF
TGTGCTCTTGGGGAACAACCTACCTACACCGATAAACTCATCTTT
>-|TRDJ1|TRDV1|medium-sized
CALDPSGALADKLIF
TGTGCTCTTGACCCCTCGGGGGCCCTGGCCGATAAACTCATCTTT
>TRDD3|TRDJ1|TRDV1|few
CALGELYWGPTDKLIF
TGTGCTCTTGGGGAACTGTACTGGGGACCTACCGATAAACTCATCTTT
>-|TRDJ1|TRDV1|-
CALGELGSRNPYTDKLIF
TGTGCTCTTGGGGAACTAGGATCCAGGAATCCGTACACCGATAAACTCATCTTT
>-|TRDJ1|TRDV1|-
CALGDHSLPTTGGPYTDKLIF
TGTGCTCTTGGGGATCATTCCCTTCCTACAACTGGGGGACCCTACACCGATAAACTCATCTTT
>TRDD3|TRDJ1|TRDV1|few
CALGEPPSHQWSSTGGYGGLIF
TGTGCTCTTGGGGAACCGCCTTCCCACCAATGGTCTAGTACTGGGGGATACGGGGGACTCATCTTT
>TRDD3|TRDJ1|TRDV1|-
CALGETLLGDYKLIF
TGTGCTCTTGGGGAAACGTTACTGGGGGACTATAAACTCATCTTT
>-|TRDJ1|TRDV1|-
CALGESRTIGTRDKLIF
TGTGCTCTTGGGGAATCTCGGACTATCGGTACAAGGGATAAACTCATCTTT
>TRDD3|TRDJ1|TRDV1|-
CALGELTIPLGDRGSDKLIF
TGTGCTCTTGGGGAGCTCACCATTCCCCTGGGGGATAGGGGATCCGATAAACTCATCTTT
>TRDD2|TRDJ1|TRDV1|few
CALGEGGLPSAPISYTDKLIF
TGTGCTCTTGGGGAAGGGGGCCTTCCTAGTGCCCCCATATCTTACACCGATAAACTCATCTTT
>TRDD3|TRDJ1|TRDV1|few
CALGERTTLLGDTPRSDKLIF
TGTGCTCTTGGGGAAAGAACTACACTACTGGGGGATACTCCGAGGTCGGATAAACTCATCTTT
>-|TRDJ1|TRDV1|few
CALGDTGGGQPYTDRLIF
TGTGCTCTTGGGGACACCGGGGGGGGACAACCGTACACCGATAGACTCATCTTT
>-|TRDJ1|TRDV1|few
CALGELSIPRLDKLIF
TGTGCTCTTGGGGAACTATCAATTCCTCGGCTCGATAAACTCATCTTT
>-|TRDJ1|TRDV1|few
CALGERDLPTGTGGAGDKLIF
TGTGCTCTTGGGGAAAGGGATCTTCCTACGGGTACTGGGGGAGCGGGAGATAAACTCATCTTT
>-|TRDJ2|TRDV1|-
CALGEPLAGMTAQLFF
TGTGCTCTTGGGGAACCCCTAGCTGGGATGACAGCACAACTCTTCTTT
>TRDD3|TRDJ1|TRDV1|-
CALGELGLRIPGGFARSEVADKLIF
TGTGCTCTTGGGGAACTAGGTTTAAGGATTCCTGGGGGATTCGCCCGGTCTGAGGTTGCCGATAAACTCATCTTT
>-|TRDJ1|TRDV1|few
CALGDIPTMGVGGSSYTDKLIF
TGTGCTCTTGGGGACATTCCTACAATGGGGGTTGGGGGATCCTCGTACACCGATAAACTCATCTTT
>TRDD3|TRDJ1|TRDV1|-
CALGDPRGGSQPPYTDKLIF
TGTGCTCTTGGGGACCCCCGAGGGGGATCCCAGCCCCCGTACACCGATAAACTCATCTTT
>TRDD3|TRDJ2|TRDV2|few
CARQGPGYWGPAQLFF
TGTGCCAGACAGGGTCCGGGTTACTGGGGGCCAGCACAACTCTTCTTT
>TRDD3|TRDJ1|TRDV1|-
CALGELPGISTGKPIF
TGTGCTCTTGGGGAACTGCCGGGGATAAGCACCGGTAAACCCATCTTT
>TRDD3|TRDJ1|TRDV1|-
CALGERRGIGELIF
TGTGCTCTTGGGGAACGAAGGGGGATCGGGGAACTCATCTTT
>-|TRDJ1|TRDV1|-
CALSNSNSNTGRLRCNTDKLIF
TGTGCTCTTTCTAATTCCAATAGTAATACTGGGAGACTACGGTGTAACACCGATAAACTCATCTTT
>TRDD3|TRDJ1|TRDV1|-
CALGESSLRSTGGGTDKLIF
TGTGCTCTTGGGGAATCATCCCTACGGAGTACTGGGGGAGGCACCGATAAACTCATCTTT
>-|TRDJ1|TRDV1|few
CALGKRDEMKGVRMPYTDKLIF
TGTGCTCTTGGGAAGCGGGATGAGATGAAAGGGGTTAGAATGCCGTACACCGATAAACTCATCTTT
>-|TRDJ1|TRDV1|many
CALVPTLLGDKLIF
TGTGCTCTTGTTCCTACGTTGCTGGGGGATAAACTCATCTTT
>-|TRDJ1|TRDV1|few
CALGVHFPFTPGDRNTDKLIF
TGTGCTCTTGGGGTACATTTCCCCTTCACGCCTGGGGACCGAAACACCGATAAACTCATCTTT
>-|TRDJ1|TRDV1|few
CALGELAYGLSHGGPQYTDKLIF
TGTGCTCTTGGGGAACTTGCCTACGGCCTTTCCCATGGGGGGCCACAGTACACCGATAAACTCATCTTT
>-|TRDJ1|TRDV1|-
CALGERRPQHLWAADKLIF
TGTGCTCTTGGGGAAAGGCGTCCGCAACACCTCTGGGCCGCCGATAAACTCATCTTT
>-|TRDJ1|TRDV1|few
CALGELDQGYTDKLIF
TGTGCTCTTGGGGAACTGGATCAGGGGTACACCGATAAACTCATCTTT
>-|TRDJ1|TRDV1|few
CALGELRGPHTDKLIF
TGTGCTCTTGGGGAACTAAGGGGCCCGCACACCGATAAACTCATCTTT
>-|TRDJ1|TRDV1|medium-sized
CALGELPALYTDKLIF
TGTGCTCTTGGGGAGCTTCCGGCCCTATACACCGATAAACTCATCTTT
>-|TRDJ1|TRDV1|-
CALGVDLPTSGDKGGTDKLIF
TGTGCTCTTGGGGTTGACCTTCCTACTTCGGGGGATAAAGGGGGCACCGATAAACTCATTTTT
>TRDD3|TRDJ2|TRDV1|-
CALGGMTDTPLNWGPLPLTAQLFF
TGTGCTCTTGGGGGTATGACCGATACCCCCCTTAACTGGGGGCCACTTCCTTTGACAGCACAACTCTTCTTT
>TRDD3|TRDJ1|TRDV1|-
CALGDRELGDGITDKPIF
TGTGCTCTTGGGGATCGGGAGCTGGGGGATGGGATTACCGATAAACCCATCTTT
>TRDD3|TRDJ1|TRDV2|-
CACDRMLLGDTLDTDKLIF
TGTGCCTGTGACCGAATGTTACTGGGGGATACATTGGACACCGATAAACTCATCTTT
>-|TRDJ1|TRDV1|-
CALGELDPRTLYTDKLIF
TGTGCTCTTGGGGAACTGGACCCTCGAACCCTGTACACCGATAAACTCATCTTT
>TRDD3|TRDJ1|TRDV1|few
CALGELNLATGGYTDKLIF
TGTGCTCTTGGGGAACTCAATCTCGCTACTGGGGGATACACCGATAAACTCATCTTT
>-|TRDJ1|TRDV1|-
CALGPPMGDTDKLIF
TGTGCTCTTGGGCCCCCCATGGGGGACACCGATAAACTCATCTTT
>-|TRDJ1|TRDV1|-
CALGATPPGELIF
TGTGCTCTTGGGGCGACCCCCCCAGGAGAGCTCATCTTT
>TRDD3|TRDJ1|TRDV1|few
CALGPFYLGDPSNTDKLIF
TGTGCTCTTGGGCCTTTCTACTTGGGGGATCCAAGTAACACCGATAAACTCATCTTT
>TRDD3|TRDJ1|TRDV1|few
CALGELFQGDTPTTDKLIF
TGTGCTCTTGGGGAGCTCTTCCAGGGGGATACCCCAACCACCGATAAACTCATCTTT
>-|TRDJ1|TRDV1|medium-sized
CALGELRGPTVVGASEDYKLIF
TGTGCTCTTGGGGAACTCAGGGGACCTACAGTGGTGGGGGCGTCTGAGGACTATAAACTCATCTTT
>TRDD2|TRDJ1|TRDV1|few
CALGDTPSYDGGMKSDKLIF
TGTGCTCTTGGGGATACGCCTTCCTACGACGGGGGGATGAAGTCCGATAAACTCATCTTT
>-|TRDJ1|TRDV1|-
CALGGAPFPGDITDKLIF
TGTGCTCTTGGGGGGGCCCCCTTCCCCGGGGACATTACCGATAAACTCATCTTT
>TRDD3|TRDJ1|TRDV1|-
CALGEGAPPTGGYTDKLIF
TGTGCTCTTGGGGAAGGGGCCCCACCTACTGGGGGATACACCGATAAACTCATCTTT
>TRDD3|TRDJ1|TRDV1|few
CALGIPGLGGSTDKLIF
TGTGCTCTTGGTATACCGGGGCTAGGGGGATCCACCGATAAACTCATCTTT